The 9 T cell receptor beta chains presented below share a single source sample, sequenced in a study of control samples from healthy donors and cancer patients. Method: immunoSEQ multiplex PCR; TCRdb's copy keeps in-frame clones and lacks some. The sample has about 130,000 clones, approximately 92% seen once. Material: blood. The source of these receptors is a man younger than 35 in good health.

V is TRBV6-1 and J is TRBJ1-5; D ambiguous. This CDR3 is built from 13 residues. Trimming stripped 3 bases from V and 4 bases from J, with 7 bases between. Looked up from germline, CDR1 is MNHNS and CDR2 is SASEGT. The CDR3, as DNA: TGTGCCAGCAGTGACCTCGGGAATCAGCCCCAGCATTTT. Translation gives CASSDLGNQPQHF.

Note on this clone: A junction boundary mismatches the germline segment, possibly from a read error. The genes are TRBV3-1 (or the pseudogene TRBV3-2) and TRBJ2-4, with D maybe TRBD2 (7 bases). The CDR3 totals 13 residues. Per the germline V gene, CDR1 is LGHDT and CDR2 is YNNKEL (reference sequence). CDR3 amino acids: CASSQLAGGPRNF. As DNA, the CDR3 is TGTGCCAGCAGCCAACTTGCCGGGGGGCCACGAAACTTC.

The chain couples TRBV24-1 to TRBJ1-5; D is unresolved. Germline CDR1 is KGHDR and CDR2 is SFDVKD. Between the trimmed V and J ends, which lost 7 bases and 4 bases, there was a span of 7 bases. This CDR3 comprises 12 residues. The CDR3 protein is CATSLGNQPQHF. The CDR3, as DNA: TGTGCCACCAGCTTGGGGAATCAGCCCCAGCATTTT.

The chain has TRBV6-6 and TRBJ2-1; D perhaps matches TRBD2 (5 bases). CDR1 and CDR2 from the germline V gene are MNHNY and SVGAGI (reference sequence). V dropped 10 bases and J dropped 6 bases, with 19 bases sitting between them. This CDR3 has 14 amino acids. This chain's CDR3 is CATDLAPLGNEQFF. The CDR3 DNA reads as TGTGCCACAGATCTAGCCCCCCTTGGCAATGAGCAGTTCTTC.

In DNA form, the CDR3 reads TGTGCCAGCAGCGGCACCCAAAGACTAGCGGGAAGCAATGAGCAGTTCTTC. This sequence encodes CASSGTQRLAGSNEQFF. The chain is built from TRBV7-3 and TRBJ2-1; 11 nucleotides agree with TRBD2. The CDR3 is 17 amino acids. V was clipped by 5 bases and J by 6 bases; unmatched bases: 12. Germline CDR1 and CDR2: SGHTA and FQGTGA.

Worth noting for this clone: This CDR3 is also generated by other DNA sequences in the sample. The gene calls are TRBV5-1 and TRBJ1-4; D gene unclear. V was pared by 0 bases and J by 8 bases, with 14 bases between. The CDR3 spans 15 residues. In germline, CDR1 is SGHRS, CDR2 YFSETQ. The CDR3 DNA reads TGCGCCAGCAGCTTGGCACCCGGGTCCGGGGAAAAACTGTTTTTT. Amino acids: CASSLAPGSGEKLFF.

The genes are TRBV6-1 and TRBJ2-4, with D perhaps matching TRBD1 (5 bases). Trimming took 1 base from V and 6 from J, leaving 13 bases between them. Per germline, CDR1 MNHNS and CDR2 SASEGT. CDR3 length: 15 residues. This CDR3 is CASSEGSRVGNIQYF. The CDR3 DNA follows: TGTGCCAGCAGTGAAGGGTCCAGGGTCGGAAACATTCAGTACTTC.

The chain links TRBV28 to TRBJ1-2; a weak D match, TRBD1 (6 bases). V gave up 5 bases and J gave up 0 bases, with 22 bases separating them. The CDR3 loop spans 18 amino acids. Germline CDR1 and CDR2: MDHEN and SYDVKM. This chain's CDR3 is CASSGPRQAQLSNYGYTF. The CDR3 DNA sequence: TGTGCCAGCAGTGGTCCCAGACAGGCCCAGCTTTCTAACTATGGCTACACCTTC.

This sequence joins TRBV11-2 and TRBJ2-1; a possible D gene is TRBD1 (5 bases). The CDR3 is made up of 17 amino acids. The V and J ends lost 1 base and 6 bases respectively, with 19 bases between them. The V gene's germline CDR1 is SGHAT and CDR2 FQNNGV. The CDR3 here is CASSLALAPGSVNEQFF. The CDR3 DNA sequence: TGTGCCAGCAGCTTAGCTCTTGCACCAGGGTCTGTCAATGAGCAGTTCTTC. Drawing the rest from reference TRBV11-2 and TRBJ2-1, the complete variable domain is EAGVAQSPRYKIIEKRQSVAFWCNPISGHATLYWYQQILGQGPKLLIQFQNNGVVDDSQLPKDRFSAERLKGVDSTLKIQPAKLEDSAVYLCASSLALAPGSVNEQFFGPGTRLTVL.